This TCR beta chain came from a study of OX40 agonist ivuxolimab in advanced cancers. Turning to the study itself: Administration of intravenous ivuxolimab to patients occurred every 2 weeks at 0.01 to 10 mg/kg. Earlier treatment with anti-PD-1, anti-PD-L1 or anti-CTLA-4 was permitted, and about 40% had received some.

The CDR3 spans 12 residues. Deletions cut 10 bases from V and 2 bases from J, with 8 bases between. The germline V gene has CDR1 ENHRY and CDR2 SYGVKD. With autoimmune disease history or systemic immunosuppression, patients were excluded. Assay: immunoSEQ multiplex PCR; the TCRdb copy retains only in-frame clones and omits some. This table holds about 96,000 clones, approximately 84% found once. The V and J genes are TRBV10-3 and TRBJ1-4; perhaps TRBD1 as D (6 bases). Here the sequenced sample was CD4+ or CD8+ T cells sorted from blood, taken in a trial of the OX40 agonist ivuxolimab. The TCR was taken from an adult with an advanced solid tumor such as melanoma, head and neck, liver or kidney cancer. Here the CDR3 reads CATRGTNEKLFF. The CDR3 coding sequence is TGTGCCACGAGGGGGACTAATGAAAAACTGTTTTTT.